The 20 T cell receptor beta chains reported below all come from one sample, sequenced in a study of T cell changes during pregnancy in multiple sclerosis. Produced via immunoSEQ multiplex PCR; TCRdb's table is partial and in-frame only. Of about 98,000 clones in the sample, roughly 94% were seen once. This sample comprised peripheral blood, obtained after pregnancy. The receptors come from a female donor in good health, enrolled as a control in a pregnancy study.

The chain carries TRBV5-1 and TRBJ1-4; D remains unclear. CDR1 is SGHRS, CDR2 YFSETQ, per germline. This CDR3 has 13 residues. The V gene lost 0 bases and the J gene lost 8 bases, with 8 bases spanning the gap. The CDR3 DNA reads TGCGCCAGCAGCTTGGAATATGGCGAAAAACTGTTTTTT. Protein sequence: CASSLEYGEKLFF.

The genes are TRBV7-2 and TRBJ1-2; TRBD1 matches at 7 bases. V lost 4 bases, J lost 3 bases, and 8 bases stayed unmatched. The CDR3 has 15 amino acids. Germline CDR1 SGHTA, CDR2 FQGNSA. CDR3: CASSSVSGTDYGYTF. The DNA of the CDR3 is TGTGCCAGCAGCTCCGTCTCCGGGACAGACTATGGCTACACCTTC.

This clone was picked up one time. The chain uses TRBV28 and TRBJ1-5; 10 bases agree with TRBD1. The CDR3 loop spans 15 amino acids. CDR1 and CDR2 from the germline V gene are MDHEN and SYDVKM. The trim removed 8 bases at V and 5 bases at J, leaving 9 bases unmatched. CDR3 nucleotide sequence: TGTGCCAGCGGACCCGGGACAGGGGCCTATCAGCCCCAGCATTTT. It codes for CASGPGTGAYQPQHF.

This chain links TRBV30 with TRBJ1-5; the match to TRBD1 covers 7 bases. With 4 bases clipped from V and 3 bases from J, the junction kept 9 bases outside the gene matches. The CDR3 totals 15 residues. Germline V gene lookup returns CDR1 GTSNPN and CDR2 SVGIG (reference sequence). The CDR3 region has the DNA TGTGCCTGGACCCTCGGCAGGGGGAACAATCAGCCCCAGCATTTT. Protein: CAWTLGRGNNQPQHF.

The chain uses TRBV10-3 and TRBJ1-4; D remains unclear. Germline V lookup: CDR1 ENHRY, CDR2 SYGVKD. This CDR3 has 14 residues. Deletions cut 4 bases from V and 8 bases from J, with 14 bases between. For the CDR3, the DNA is TGTGCCATCAGTGGATCGGGTGGTGGGGAAAAACTGTTTTTT. It is translated as CAISGSGGGEKLFF.

This clone came up a few times. The genes are TRBV5-4 and TRBJ2-1; the match to TRBD1 covers 7 bases. CDR3 length: 14 amino acids. Germline CDR1 and CDR2: SGHNT and YYREEE (reference sequence). Losses at the gene ends were 2 bases for V and 7 bases for J; bases not matched to a gene: 6. The CDR3 DNA reads TGTGCCAGCAGCTTTGAGGGGGCCCGGAATGAGCAGTTCTTC. It encodes CASSFEGARNEQFF.

The V gene is TRBV6-5, the J gene TRBJ1-1, with 7 positions matching TRBD1. This CDR3 is built from 13 residues. CDR1 is MNHEY and CDR2 is SVGAGI in the germline V gene. The V segment lost 4 bases and the J segment 6 bases; nucleotides outside the gene matches: 5. CDR3 bases: TGTGCCAGCAGTTTACAGGGGCTGGCTGAAGCTTTCTTT. This translates into CASSLQGLAEAFF.

V gene TRBV4-1 combines with J gene TRBJ1-3, with 8 bases identical to TRBD1. The ends lost 4 bases at V and 15 bases at J; junction bases unmatched: 14. This CDR3 region has 14 residues. Germline CDR1 and CDR2: MGHRA and YSYEKL. The CDR3 coding sequence is TGCGCCAGCAGCCTCGGGACAGGTGCCTTCCAGAGATATTTT. Protein sequence: CASSLGTGAFQRYF.

The chain joins TRBV15 to TRBJ1-4; maybe TRBD1 (6 bases). V was pared by 1 base and J by 8 bases, with 11 bases between. The CDR3 is 14 amino acids. Per the germline V gene, CDR1 is LNHNV and CDR2 is YYDKDF (reference sequence). The CDR3 nucleotides read TGTGCCACCAGCAGAGTAGGGGGTTCCGAAAAACTGTTTTTT. This codes for CATSRVGGSEKLFF.

The rearrangement uses TRBV9 and TRBJ1-2; D is ambiguous. V was pared by 3 bases and J by 5 bases, with 8 bases between. Germline V gene sequence: CDR1 SGDLS, CDR2 YYNGEE. The CDR3 length is 12 residues. Here the CDR3 reads CASSAGAYGYTF. The CDR3 nucleotides are TGTGCCAGCAGCGCGGGTGCTTATGGCTACACCTTC.

The J gene is TRBJ2-2, the V gene TRBV7-9, with D uncertain. The CDR3 has 15 amino acids. The V and J ends lost 0 bases and 7 bases respectively, with 12 bases between them. Germline V lookup: CDR1 SEHNR, CDR2 FQNEAQ (reference sequence). DNA of the CDR3: TGTGCCAGCAGCTTAGCCCCGATCCCGGGCGGGGAGCTGTTTTTT. This encodes CASSLAPIPGGELFF.

This sequence joins TRBV5-5 and TRBJ1-3; D is possibly TRBD1 (5 bases). Trimming shortened V by 6 bases and J by 0 bases, and 25 bases separated the two germline ends. The CDR3 extends over 19 amino acids. Germline CDR1 reads SGHKS; CDR2 reads YYEKEE (reference sequence). The CDR3 DNA is TGTGCCAGCACCCCTCGGGTCCCTCAGGGAATCGGCTCTGGAAACACCATATATTTT. Protein product: CASTPRVPQGIGSGNTIYF.

This chain connects TRBV19 to TRBJ2-6, with 11 bases identical to TRBD1. Germline V gives CDR1 LNHDA, CDR2 SQIVND (reference sequence). There are 19 residues in the CDR3. The V and J ends lost 5 bases and 4 bases, in that order; junction bases with no gene match: 13. Written as DNA, the CDR3 is TGTGCCAGTAGTCACTGGACAGGGGGCTCGGAAGGAGGGGCCAACGTCCTGACTTTC. Encoded protein: CASSHWTGGSEGGANVLTF.

V gene TRBV28 combines with J gene TRBJ2-7; D not resolved. V was shortened by 9 bases and J by 2 bases, with 20 bases between the two germline ends. Germline V CDR1 and CDR2: MDHEN, SYDVKM. CDR3 length: 15 residues. The CDR3 DNA follows: TGTGCCAGTCACCTTAGAGGCGGCTTAACCTACGAGCAGTACTTC. It codes for CASHLRGGLTYEQYF.

The chain combines TRBV18 with TRBJ2-3; weak D call: TRBD2 (5 bases). This CDR3 is built from 12 residues. Germline CDR1 reads KGHSH; CDR2 reads LQKENI. The germline V and J ends were trimmed by 8 bases and 3 bases, with 9 bases remaining between them. The CDR3 nucleotides are TGTGCCAGCGACGAGCGGACAGATACGCAGTATTTT. This encodes CASDERTDTQYF.

The chain joins TRBV14 to TRBJ2-1; tentative D call: TRBD1 (5 bases). In germline, CDR1 is SGHDN, CDR2 FVKESK. V lost 2 bases, J lost 9 bases, and 20 bases lay in between. The CDR3 has 16 amino acids. As DNA, the CDR3 is TGTGCCAGCAGCCAATTACAAACAGGCGGATGGGGTGAGCAGTTCTTC. Protein product: CASSQLQTGGWGEQFF.

Here the CDR3 DNA reads TGTGCCACCAGCTGGCTCCCTGGGGCCAACGTCCTGACTTTC. Translating gives CATSWLPGANVLTF. The chain has TRBV15 and TRBJ2-6, with D uncertain. V lost 5 bases and J lost 2, with 7 bases in between. CDR3 length equals 14 residues. Germline V gene lookup returns CDR1 LNHNV and CDR2 YYDKDF (reference sequence).

The V and J genes are TRBV6-5 and TRBJ1-4, with 7 nucleotides matching TRBD1. This CDR3 has 15 residues. J was trimmed by 4 bases and V by 6 bases; bases with no gene match: 8. Germline CDR1 reads MNHEY; CDR2 reads SVGAGI. CDR3 nucleotide sequence: TGTGCCAGCAGCCAGGGGGTATTGAGTAATGAAAAACTGTTTTTT. Translation gives CASSQGVLSNEKLFF.

V and J are TRBV6-4 and TRBJ2-3; 10 nucleotides agree with TRBD2. Germline-derived CDR1 and CDR2 are MRHNA and SNTAGT. There are 17 residues in the CDR3. The V gene end was trimmed by 6 bases and the J gene end by 0 bases; junction bases not matched to a gene: 9. For the CDR3, the DNA is TGTGCCAGCAGCACCGTCTGGACTAGCGGAAGCACAGATACGCAGTATTTT. Protein product: CASSTVWTSGSTDTQYF.

The gene calls are TRBV15 and TRBJ2-7; D is possibly TRBD1 (5 bases). This CDR3 spans 15 amino acids. The V gene lost 0 bases and the J gene lost 5 bases, with 14 bases spanning the gap. From germline, CDR1 is LNHNV and CDR2 YYDKDF (reference sequence). In nucleotides, the CDR3 is TGTGCCACCAGCAGAGAGGGGATGAACAGGAACGAGCAGTACTTC. Translated: CATSREGMNRNEQYF.